Presented here are 18 T cell receptor beta chains from one specimen sequenced in a study of regulatory T cells in long-lasting Graves disease. Time point meaning: persistent/refractory GD, antithyroid drugs over 5 years with positive TRAb. Construction of the TCR library relied on RNA isolated from PBMCs. Combining iRepertoire HTBI primers with Arm-PCR of CDR3 regions, the authors built TCR beta libraries. TCRdb redid the calling of the multiplex PCR reads with MiXCR, one entry per CDR3 protein. The sample contains 250,000 to 300,000 distinct CDR3 sequences, 20% to 25% of which appear only once. The specimen comprised peripheral blood mononuclear cells (PBMCs), sampled when the disease was refractory, from a patient treated with antithyroid drugs. All receptors derive from a female donor with Graves disease.

The table lists this clonotype with many counts. The chain has TRBV7-2 and TRBJ1-4; 7 positions agree with TRBD1. The CDR3 extends over 14 amino acids. After removal of 5 bases from V and 8 bases from J, the junction contained 8 bases not matched to a gene. Germline values: CDR1 SGHTA, CDR2 FQGNSA. The chain's CDR3 is CASSQTGQGEKLFF. CDR3 bases: TGTGCCAGCAGCCAGACAGGGCAGGGAGAAAAACTGTTTTTT. The full variable domain, with the rest looked up from reference TRBV7-2 and TRBJ1-4, is GAGVSQSPSNKVTEKGKDVELRCDPISGHTALYWYRQSLGQGLEFLIYFQGNSAPDKSGLPSDRFSAERTGGSVSTLTIQRTQQEDSAVYLCASSQTGQGEKLFFGSGTQLSVL.

The table lists this clonotype with many counts. This chain uses TRBV28 with TRBJ2-7; D gene ambiguous. The length of the CDR3 is 15 residues. Germline assignment: CDR1 MDHEN and CDR2 SYDVKM. V was clipped by 3 bases and J by 2 bases, with 14 bases between them. This chain's CDR3 is CASSFSSRPTYEQYF. The CDR3 bases are TGTGCCAGCAGTTTCTCCAGCCGCCCAACCTACGAGCAGTACTTC.

The chain joins TRBV20-1 to TRBJ1-2, with D uncertain. Germline V gives CDR1 DFQATT, CDR2 SNEGSKA (reference sequence). Between the trimmed V and J ends, which lost 3 bases and 11 bases, there was a span of 13 bases. The CDR3 runs to 11 residues. The CDR3 DNA follows: TGCAGTGCTAGTGGGTCGTGGAGGTACACCTTC. Protein sequence: CSASGSWRYTF.

This clonotype was detected only a few times. The chain combines TRBV6-1 with TRBJ2-5; 8 bases fit TRBD2. V lost 6 bases, J lost 2 bases, and 8 bases stayed unmatched. Germline loops: CDR1 MNHNS, CDR2 SASEGT. The CDR3 totals 15 residues. In DNA, the CDR3 is TGTGCCAGCAGCTCCGGGGGGGTTGCACAAGAGACCCAGTACTTC. Protein product: CASSSGGVAQETQYF.

The chain joins TRBV12-3 or TRBV12-4 to TRBJ1-2; D is unclear. V shed 1 base and J shed 2 bases, with 11 bases lying between them. The CDR3 loop spans 15 amino acids. CDR3 in amino acids: CASSLVQNLNYGYTF. CDR3 in DNA: TGTGCCAGCAGTTTAGTACAGAATCTCAACTATGGCTACACCTTC.

This clonotype was observed a few times. This chain links TRBV11-2 with TRBJ2-7, with unresolved D. The CDR3 has 13 amino acids. With 0 bases removed from V and 4 bases from J, the gap between germline ends came to 7 bases. Germline values: CDR1 SGHAT, CDR2 FQNNGV. CDR3 loop: CASSLDIRYEQYF. In nucleotides, the CDR3 is TGTGCCAGCAGCTTAGATATCCGGTACGAGCAGTACTTC.

This clonotype was seen only a few times. The V call is TRBV29-1, the J call TRBJ2-5, with D possibly matching TRBD1 (6 bases). The CDR3 is 14 residues long. CDR1 SQVTM and CDR2 ANQGSEA come from the germline V gene. V was clipped by 5 bases and J by 4 bases, with 17 bases between them. The DNA of the CDR3 is TGCAGCGTTAACCGGGACATAGAACGAGAGACCCAGTACTTC. This translates into CSVNRDIERETQYF. Combining the CDR3 with reference TRBV29-1 and TRBJ2-5 gives the whole variable domain SAVISQKPSRDICQRGTSLTIQCQVDSQVTMMFWYRQQPGQSLTLIATANQGSEATYESGFVIDKFPISRPNLTFSTLTVSNMSPEDSSIYLCSVNRDIERETQYFGPGTRLLVL.

The chain links TRBV20-1 to TRBJ2-5; TRBD2 is a possible D gene (5 bases). Germline loops: CDR1 DFQATT, CDR2 SNEGSKA (reference sequence). The CDR3 runs 13 residues. Trimming left V 6 bases short and J 11 bases short, with 22 bases between. DNA of the CDR3: TGCAGTGCCATAGCGTCCCCCGCGGGTGAGCAGTACTTC. It specifies CSAIASPAGEQYF.

This clonotype has at least ten counts. The chain couples TRBV11-2 to TRBJ2-7; TRBD2 aligns across 10 bases. CDR1 and CDR2 from the germline V gene are SGHAT and FQNNGV. Unmatched junction bases numbered 15, after V lost 1 base and J lost 6 bases. This CDR3 has 18 amino acids. CDR3: CASSLGWGASGRFSEQYF. The CDR3 nucleotides read TGTGCCAGCAGCTTAGGATGGGGGGCTAGCGGGAGATTCTCCGAGCAGTACTTC.

The chain joins TRBV3-1 to TRBJ2-1; perhaps TRBD2 as D (6 bases). Germline-derived CDR1 and CDR2 are LGHDT and YNNKEL (reference sequence). The V end lost 4 bases, the J end lost 5 bases, and 15 bases lay between the germline ends. The CDR3 is 15 residues long. CDR3 sequence reads: CASSPYGSGDNEQFF. As DNA, the CDR3 is TGTGCCAGCAGCCCCTACGGGAGTGGAGACAATGAGCAGTTCTTC.

The chain links TRBV6-5 to TRBJ2-2, with TRBD1 matching 7 bases. Germline CDR1 is MNHEY and CDR2 is SVGAGI. This CDR3 region has 17 residues. V trimming: 0 bases; J trimming: 6 bases; junction bases outside the gene matches: 10. DNA for the CDR3: TGTGCCAGCAGTTACTCGAATAGAGGGGGCGTTTCCGGGGAGCTGTTTTTT. As protein: CASSYSNRGGVSGELFF.

In its sample, this clonotype was seen many times. V usage is TRBV7-2 and J usage is TRBJ2-5; 8 bases fit TRBD1. V was clipped by 1 base and J by 5 bases; unmatched bases: 6. In germline, CDR1 is SGHTA, CDR2 FQGNSA. CDR3 size: 15 residues. This CDR3 is CASSLVGRGLETQYF. As DNA, the CDR3 is TGTGCCAGCAGCTTAGTCGGCAGGGGGCTGGAGACCCAGTACTTC.

The V gene is TRBV19, the J gene TRBJ2-7; 9 positions agree with TRBD2. The germline gives CDR1 LNHDA, CDR2 SQIVND (reference sequence). CDR3 length equals 14 residues. V gave up 5 bases and J gave up 4 bases; unmatched junction bases: 6. The DNA of the CDR3 is TGTGCCAGTAGTTCAAGCGGGAGGTTGTACGAGCAGTACTTC. As protein: CASSSSGRLYEQYF. Full variable domain (remainder filled in from reference TRBV19 and TRBJ2-7): DGGITQSPKYLFRKEGQNVTLSCEQNLNHDAMYWYRQDPGQGLRLIYYSQIVNDFQKGDIAEGYSVSREKKESFPLTVTSAQKNPTAFYLCASSSSGRLYEQYFGPGTRLTVT.

The chain couples TRBV24-1 to TRBJ2-2; the D is unclear. The V gene's germline CDR1 is KGHDR and CDR2 SFDVKD. CDR3 size: 13 residues. The ends were cut back, 7 bases at V and 1 base at J, with 6 bases in the middle. CDR3 nucleotides: TGTGCCACCAGATCCGAGAACACCGGGGAGCTGTTTTTT. It encodes CATRSENTGELFF.

This clonotype was seen repeatedly, ten times or more. V usage is TRBV6-5 and J usage is TRBJ2-7; D gene uncertain. The CDR3 is made up of 15 amino acids. Germline-derived CDR1 and CDR2 are MNHEY and SVGAGI. Trimming took 0 bases from V and 0 from J, leaving 9 bases between them. This chain's CDR3 is CASSYSPAPSYEQYF. CDR3 DNA sequence: TGTGCCAGCAGTTACTCGCCGGCCCCCTCCTACGAGCAGTACTTC.

The rearrangement joins TRBV7-2 to TRBJ1-6; a weak D match, TRBD1 (5 bases). CDR1 and CDR2 (germline): SGHTA, FQGNSA. The CDR3 spans 16 residues. Trimming removed 1 base from V and 6 bases from J, with 13 bases in between. This chain's CDR3 is CASSLGRTLINSPLHF. In DNA form, the CDR3 reads TGTGCCAGCAGCTTAGGAAGGACATTAATTAATTCACCCCTCCACTTT.

At least ten counts were recorded for this clonotype. V is TRBV7-2 and J is TRBJ2-7; weak D call: TRBD2 (6 bases). V was trimmed by 2 bases and J by 3 bases, leaving 17 bases between them. The CDR3 has 16 amino acids. Germline CDR1 reads SGHTA; CDR2 reads FQGNSA. The CDR3 coding sequence is TGTGCCAGCAGCTTATGGGTCGGGGGTAGAATCTACGAGCAGTACTTC. Protein sequence: CASSLWVGGRIYEQYF.

The chain is built from TRBV20-1 and TRBJ1-5; TRBD1 matches at 8 bases. CDR3 size: 13 residues. The V and J ends lost 3 bases and 2 bases, in that order; junction bases with no gene match: 0. CDR1 is DFQATT and CDR2 is SNEGSKA in the germline V gene (reference sequence). CDR3 region: CSARTGGNQPQHF. Written as DNA, the CDR3 is TGCAGTGCTAGGACAGGGGGCAATCAGCCCCAGCATTTT.